Below, 30 T cell receptor beta chains from the same sample are listed, as sequenced in a study of blood T cell repertoires in COVID-19. Clones were read by immunoSEQ multiplex PCR, and TCRdb kept only the in-frame ones, dropping some. The sample has a few hundred thousand clones, about 85% seen once. The material sequenced was PBMCs or T cells enriched from blood (not recorded which). Every receptor here comes from a woman under 40 who had recovered from COVID-19.

This clone was found a few times. V gene TRBV5-1 combines with J gene TRBJ1-2; 7 nucleotides agree with TRBD1. CDR1 and CDR2 from the germline V gene are SGHRS and YFSETQ. This CDR3 is built from 14 residues. Trimming removed 3 bases from V and 6 bases from J; junction bases left unmatched: 8. The CDR3 nucleotides are TGCGCCAGCAGCTGGGCGGGGACAGCCAATGGCTACACCTTC. Translating it yields CASSWAGTANGYTF.

This clone has just one count. In DNA, the CDR3 is TGTGCCAGCAGGGAACTAGCGGGGGGGCAGAATGAGCAGTTCTTC. This sequence encodes CASRELAGGQNEQFF. The rearrangement uses TRBV2 and TRBJ2-1; 13 nucleotides align to TRBD2. This CDR3 contains 15 residues. V shed 6 bases, J shed 7 bases, and the junction held 6 bases outside the gene matches. The germline gives CDR1 SNHLY, CDR2 FYNNEI.

The chain joins TRBV15 to TRBJ2-1, with 7 bases that match TRBD2. The J segment lost 5 bases and the V segment lost 3 bases, leaving 7 bases of the junction unmatched. Germline assignment: CDR1 LNHNV and CDR2 YYDKDF (reference sequence). CDR3 length: 15 residues. CDR3 sequence: CATSSPAGYHNEQFF. CDR3 coding DNA: TGTGCCACCAGCAGCCCAGCGGGGTACCACAATGAGCAGTTCTTC.

The chain links TRBV18 to TRBJ1-1, with D unclear. Trimming left V 2 bases short and J 1 base short, with 14 bases between. The CDR3 length is 16 residues. Germline loops: CDR1 KGHSH, CDR2 LQKENI. CDR3 residues: CASSPVERTWNTEAFF. The CDR3 coding sequence is TGTGCCAGCTCACCAGTGGAGCGAACTTGGAACACTGAAGCTTTCTTT.

The chain links TRBV3-1 (or the pseudogene TRBV3-2) to TRBJ1-2, with 7 bases identical to TRBD1. CDR3 length: 15 residues. Unmatched junction bases numbered 10, after V lost 2 bases and J lost 7 bases. From germline, CDR1 is LGHDT and CDR2 YNNKEL (reference sequence). The CDR3 loop is CASSQRQGALRGYTF. CDR3 bases: TGTGCCAGCAGCCAAAGACAGGGTGCCCTTCGTGGCTACACCTTC.

V usage is TRBV14 and J usage is TRBJ1-1; a possible D gene is TRBD1 (5 bases). This CDR3 is 17 amino acids long. The germline CDR1 and CDR2 sequences are SGHDN and FVKESK. The V end lost 9 bases, the J end lost 0 bases, and 23 bases lay between the germline ends. CDR3 residues: CASAPRGRITMNTEAFF. CDR3 nucleotide sequence: TGTGCCAGTGCTCCTAGGGGCCGAATTACGATGAACACTGAAGCTTTCTTT.

The CDR3 DNA sequence: TGTGCCTGGAGTCACCCGGGACAGTTTTACGAGCAGTACTTC. It translates to CAWSHPGQFYEQYF. The chain joins TRBV30 to TRBJ2-7; the match to TRBD1 covers 7 bases. CDR3 length: 14 residues. J gave up 4 bases and V 2 bases, and 8 bases lay outside the gene matches. Germline CDR1 is GTSNPN and CDR2 is SVGIG (reference sequence).

The chain has TRBV5-4 and TRBJ2-7; 7 bases line up with TRBD1. Germline V gene sequence: CDR1 SGHNT, CDR2 YYREEE (reference sequence). Trimming at V came to 3 bases and at J to 6 bases, leaving 9 bases not matched to a gene. The CDR3 spans 14 residues. The CDR3 spells CASSWNRGSSEQYF. The CDR3 nucleotides are TGTGCCAGCAGCTGGAACAGGGGATCTAGCGAGCAGTACTTC. Using reference TRBV5-4 and TRBJ2-7 for the parts outside the CDR3, the full variable domain is ETGVTQSPTHLIKTRGQQVTLRCSSQSGHNTVSWYQQALGQGPQFIFQYYREEENGRGNFPPRFSGLQFPNYSSELNVNALELDDSALYLCASSWNRGSSEQYFGPGTRLTVT.

This clone has only one observation. The rearrangement uses TRBV7-2 and TRBJ2-5; the D gene is possibly TRBD2 (5 bases). This CDR3 contains 13 residues. The V end lost 8 bases, the J end lost 5 bases, and 15 bases lay between the germline ends. CDR1 and CDR2 from the germline V gene are SGHTA and FQGNSA. The CDR3 region has the DNA TGTGCCAGCGTAAGAGGGCGCGGCGAGACCCAGTACTTC. This sequence encodes CASVRGRGETQYF.

This chain connects TRBV12-3 or TRBV12-4 to TRBJ2-2; D gene unclear. The CDR3 is 12 amino acids. Trimming took 11 bases from V and 1 from J, leaving 8 bases between them. Here the CDR3 DNA reads TGTGCCTGTCCGGGGAACACCGGGGAGCTGTTTTTT. As protein: CACPGNTGELFF.

The V call is TRBV7-2, the J call TRBJ2-7, with D uncertain. Germline assignment: CDR1 SGHTA and CDR2 FQGNSA. CDR3 length: 14 amino acids. V lost 3 bases and J 2 bases, leaving 11 bases between the germline ends. CDR3 in DNA: TGTGCCAGCAGCTTTGGCAGTACCCCCTACGAGCAGTACTTC. It translates to CASSFGSTPYEQYF.

The chain carries TRBV7-9 and TRBJ1-5; 8 bases match TRBD1. This CDR3 contains 14 residues. Trimming at V came to 1 base and at J to 6 bases, leaving 2 bases not matched to a gene. Germline loops: CDR1 SEHNR, CDR2 FQNEAQ (reference sequence). DNA of the CDR3: TGTGCCAGCAGCTTAGGACAGGGGCCTCAGCCCCAGCATTTT. This translates into CASSLGQGPQPQHF.

The chain recombines TRBV2 with TRBJ1-1, with a possible D match to TRBD1 (6 bases). Germline values: CDR1 SNHLY, CDR2 FYNNEI. The ends were cut back, 6 bases at V and 7 bases at J, with 9 bases in the middle. The CDR3 length is 11 residues. The CDR3 reads CASRPDSEAFF. The CDR3, as DNA: TGTGCCAGCAGGCCGGACAGTGAAGCTTTCTTT.

Worth noting for this clone: Other DNA sequences of this sample code for an identical CDR3. The chain is built from TRBV19 and TRBJ1-5; 10 nucleotides agree with TRBD1. V lost 5 bases to trimming and J lost 4 bases; unmatched junction nucleotides: 8. The CDR3 is made up of 16 amino acids. In germline, CDR1 is LNHDA, CDR2 SQIVND (reference sequence). DNA of the CDR3: TGTGCCAGTAGTCCGTTGGACAGGGGGGGAAATCAGCCCCAGCATTTT. Its translation is CASSPLDRGGNQPQHF.

This clone was counted a few times. V is TRBV7-9 and J is TRBJ2-2, with a weak D call TRBD2 (5 bases). From germline, CDR1 is SEHNR and CDR2 FQNEAQ (reference sequence). The CDR3 extends over 18 amino acids. V gave up 5 bases and J gave up 0 bases, with 19 bases separating them. Here the CDR3 reads CASSPTLGVNPNTGELFF. DNA of the CDR3: TGTGCCAGCAGCCCCACTCTCGGGGTTAATCCGAACACCGGGGAGCTGTTTTTT.

The chain recombines TRBV2 with TRBJ1-2, with 9 bases aligning to TRBD1. This CDR3 is 14 amino acids long. Losses at the gene ends were 5 bases for V and 6 bases for J; bases not matched to a gene: 7. Germline CDR1 reads SNHLY; CDR2 reads FYNNEI. DNA for the CDR3: TGTGCCAGCAGTCGGACAGGGGACCTTCATGGCTACACCTTC. Translated: CASSRTGDLHGYTF.

The genes are TRBV24-1 and TRBJ1-1, with 7 nucleotides matching TRBD1. CDR3 size: 12 residues. From germline, CDR1 is KGHDR and CDR2 SFDVKD. V lost 4 bases and J lost 11; bases outside the gene matches: 6. CDR3 in DNA: TGTGCCACCAGTGACCACAGGGGCGAGGCTTTCTTT. Translating it yields CATSDHRGEAFF.

This clone is a singleton in its sample. The chain is built from TRBV2 and TRBJ2-1; 8 nucleotides match TRBD1. The CDR3 extends over 13 amino acids. The germline CDR1 and CDR2 sequences are SNHLY and FYNNEI. J lost 6 bases, V lost 6 bases, and 4 bases had no gene match. DNA for the CDR3: TGTGCCAGCAGCCTAACAGGGGGCAATGAGCAGTTCTTC. Amino acids: CASSLTGGNEQFF.

In nucleotides, the CDR3 is TGTGCGACAGGAGCGGGGGGGGAGGCTTTCTTT. Its protein is CATGAGGEAFF. The V call is TRBV19, the J call TRBJ1-1; D may be TRBD1 (6 bases). The CDR3 has 11 residues. Germline V gene sequence: CDR1 LNHDA, CDR2 SQIVND (reference sequence).

This rearrangement joins TRBV24-1 to TRBJ2-2, with 10 nucleotides matching TRBD1. The V and J ends lost 5 bases and 2 bases, in that order; junction bases with no gene match: 4. Germline V gene lookup returns CDR1 KGHDR and CDR2 SFDVKD. The CDR3 runs to 16 residues. The CDR3 loop reads CATSGDRGLNTGELFF. The CDR3 nucleotides are TGTGCCACCAGTGGAGACAGGGGGCTAAACACCGGGGAGCTGTTTTTT.

The rearrangement uses TRBV19 and TRBJ1-2, with 8 bases that match TRBD1. The germline gives CDR1 LNHDA, CDR2 SQIVND (reference sequence). V was clipped by 3 bases and J by 1 base; unmatched bases: 4. The CDR3 runs to 15 residues. The CDR3 bases are TGTGCCAGTAGTATTAACGGACAGGGTAACTATGGCTACACCTTC. Translation gives CASSINGQGNYGYTF.

The chain combines TRBV29-1 with TRBJ1-5; 7 positions match TRBD1. V gave up 6 bases and J gave up 4 bases; unmatched junction bases: 3. The CDR3 is made up of 12 amino acids. Per germline, CDR1 SQVTM and CDR2 ANQGSEA. The CDR3 spells CSVGGQNQPQHF. For the CDR3, the DNA is TGCAGCGTGGGGGGACAGAATCAGCCCCAGCATTTT.

This chain links TRBV5-1 with TRBJ2-7; D not resolved. Germline-derived CDR1 and CDR2 are SGHRS and YFSETQ. V lost 2 bases and J 3 bases, leaving 6 bases between the germline ends. The CDR3 runs 12 residues. CDR3 sequence: CASSFTGYEQYF. In nucleotides, the CDR3 is TGCGCCAGCAGCTTTACCGGCTACGAGCAGTACTTC.

In its sample, this clone was seen a few times. Within the sample, other DNA sequences also encode this same CDR3. This chain links TRBV5-1 with TRBJ1-1; 9 bases match TRBD1. Germline values: CDR1 SGHRS, CDR2 YFSETQ. The CDR3 has 14 residues. The ends lost 5 bases at V and 1 base at J; junction bases unmatched: 3. The CDR3 DNA follows: TGCGCCAGCAGAGCGGGACAGGGGAACACTGAAGCTTTCTTT. Translated, it gives CASRAGQGNTEAFF.

V and J are TRBV6-5 and TRBJ1-5; perhaps TRBD1 as D (6 bases). The germline V and J ends were trimmed by 6 bases and 6 bases, with 15 bases remaining between them. The germline CDR1 and CDR2 sequences are MNHEY and SVGAGI. This CDR3 contains 14 residues. The CDR3 region has the DNA TGTGCCAGCAGCCGAAATGGGGGCACTCAGCCCCAGCATTTT. It specifies CASSRNGGTQPQHF.

The J gene is TRBJ1-3, the V gene TRBV7-6; a possible D gene is TRBD1 (6 bases). Trimming pared 5 bases from V and 7 bases from J, leaving 12 bases between. Germline loops: CDR1 SGHVS, CDR2 FNYEAQ. This CDR3 has 13 amino acids. The CDR3 nucleotides are TGTGCCAGCAGCCCGGACAGCCAGAACACCATATATTTT. Protein sequence: CASSPDSQNTIYF.

The J gene is TRBJ1-1, the V gene TRBV30, with D possibly being TRBD1 (6 bases). Per germline, CDR1 GTSNPN and CDR2 SVGIG (reference sequence). The CDR3 has 13 residues. Deletions cut 3 bases from V and 2 bases from J, with 10 bases between. The CDR3 DNA reads TGTGCCTGGAGGGGGACAACAAACACTGAAGCTTTCTTT. The encoded protein is CAWRGTTNTEAFF.

This chain connects TRBV5-8 to TRBJ1-1; 12 bases map to TRBD1. Germline trimming cut 4 bases from V and 1 base from J; bases unmatched to any gene: 8. This CDR3 is built from 17 residues. The germline gives CDR1 SGHTS, CDR2 YDEGEE. CDR3 in amino acids: CASSPWGTGGWNTEAFF. The CDR3 nucleotides are TGTGCCAGCAGCCCCTGGGGGACAGGGGGCTGGAACACTGAAGCTTTCTTT.

The chain joins TRBV3-1 (or the pseudogene TRBV3-2) to TRBJ1-2; 9 bases are a match to TRBD1. V was pared by 6 bases and J by 4 bases, with 3 bases of the junction left unmatched. The CDR3 has 13 residues. Germline V gene sequence: CDR1 LGHDT, CDR2 YNNKEL (reference sequence). The DNA of the CDR3 is TGTGCCAGCAGGGGGACAGGGCGCTATGGCTACACCTTC. Protein sequence: CASRGTGRYGYTF.

J is TRBJ1-2 and V is TRBV28; D is uncertain. The CDR3 consists of 13 residues. Germline values: CDR1 MDHEN, CDR2 SYDVKM. Trimming shortened V by 7 bases and J by 4 bases, and 13 bases separated the two germline ends. CDR3 nucleotides: TGTGCCAGCACGGCCAGGACTCCCTATGGCTACACCTTC. Protein sequence: CASTARTPYGYTF.